A single TCR beta chain is shown here with its context. Its specificity is unknown. Genomic DNA from each subset was divided evenly over several immunoSEQ plates. Replicate PCRs for sorted subsets used around 200 ng DNA; this equaled 33,000 or so T cell genomes. Clones were read by immunoSEQ multiplex PCR, and TCRdb kept only the in-frame ones, dropping some. The data contain roughly 810,000 clones, about 96% of them seen just once; the ten biggest clones take up less than 0.25%. This record belongs to a study of shared clonotypes between healthy human individuals. Study-wide findings and caveats: Among several donors, about 5% of naive CD4 clonotypes were found in common.

Naive CD8 cells lacked CD45RO, underwent positive selection for CCR7 and left out terminally differentiated effector memory CD45RA+ cells. Sequences were obtained from naive CD8+ T cells sorted from blood. The clonotype was recovered from a man aged 25-40 years in good health.

This CDR3 reads CSGRGTFQLDEQFF. Written as DNA, the CDR3 is TGCAGCGGTAGAGGAACGTTCCAATTGGATGAGCAGTTCTTC. J is TRBJ2-1 and V is TRBV29-1; D is unclear. V was pared by 7 bases and J by 8 bases, with 21 bases between. CDR1 is SQVTM, CDR2 ANQGSEA, per germline. The CDR3 is made up of 14 amino acids.